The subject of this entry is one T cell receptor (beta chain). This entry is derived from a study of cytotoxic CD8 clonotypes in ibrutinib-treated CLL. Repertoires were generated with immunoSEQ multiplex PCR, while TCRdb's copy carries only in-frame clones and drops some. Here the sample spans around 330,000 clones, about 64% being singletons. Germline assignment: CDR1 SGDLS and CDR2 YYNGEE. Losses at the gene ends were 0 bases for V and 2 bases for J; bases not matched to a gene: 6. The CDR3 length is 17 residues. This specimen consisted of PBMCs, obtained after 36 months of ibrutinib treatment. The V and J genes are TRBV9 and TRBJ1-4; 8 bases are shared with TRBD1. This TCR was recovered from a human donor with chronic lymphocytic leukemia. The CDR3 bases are TGTGCCAGCAGCGTAGGTCAGGGGGCGCACACTAATGAAAAACTGTTTTTT. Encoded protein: CASSVGQGAHTNEKLFF.